This T cell receptor (beta chain) was obtained from a study of PD-1 blockade in classical Hodgkin lymphoma. For this clone: The target antigen is unknown.

TCRdb's copy holds only in-frame clones and misses some; the assay was immunoSEQ multiplex PCR. The sample has about 4,500 clones; around 80% are singletons. Study results and caveats: At C4D1, TCR diversity had climbed significantly for CD4+ cells, though not for CD8+ cells. Compared with healthy donors, newly diagnosed patients reportedly showed lower baseline TCR diversity.

The patients all showed relapse after autologous stem cell transplantation, while their brentuximab vedotin exposure varied. Isolated CD8+ T cells were derived from thawed PBMCs through magnetic negative selection. Between the trimmed V and J ends, which lost 4 bases and 7 bases, there was a span of 13 bases. Germline V lookup: CDR1 SGHAT, CDR2 FQDESV (reference sequence). The CDR3 runs 13 residues. This receptor was obtained from a human donor with classical Hodgkin lymphoma. The chain joins TRBV11-1 to TRBJ1-1, with D possibly matching TRBD1 (5 bases). Sequenced here: CD8+ T cells from blood, sampled at baseline. Here the CDR3 DNA reads TGTGCCAGCAGCTACCAGAGACAGTTTGAAGCTTTCTTT. Protein product: CASSYQRQFEAFF.